This TCR beta chain was sequenced for a study of T-cell memory formation after mild COVID-19. CDR3 length equals 13 residues. V was pared by 6 bases and J by 2 bases, with 8 bases between. The germline CDR1 and CDR2 sequences are SGHTA and FQGTGA. TCRdb re-analysed the 5' RACE reads in MiXCR, keeping a single row per CDR3 protein. The sample contains about 470,000 distinct CDR3 sequences, 15% to 20% of which appear only once. The J gene is TRBJ1-3, the V gene TRBV7-3; D is ambiguous. The sequence was collected from an adult woman who had mild COVID-19 (a few samples of this study predate the infection). Cell type and time point are not known. Source material: PBMCs or a T cell subset sorted from them (not recorded which). Here the CDR3 DNA reads TGTGCCAGCAGTTCAAGACCTGGAAACACCATATATTTT. Translated: CASSSRPGNTIYF.